These 23 T cell receptor beta chains were sequenced from one sample in a study of OX40 agonist ivuxolimab in advanced cancers. Produced via immunoSEQ multiplex PCR; TCRdb's table is partial and in-frame only. This sample has 80,000 or so clones, with 85% to 90% found just once. The specimen comprised CD4+ or CD8+ T cells sorted from blood, sampled in a trial of the OX40 agonist ivuxolimab. The source of these receptors is an adult with an advanced solid tumor such as melanoma, head and neck, liver or kidney cancer.

The V and J genes are TRBV6-5 and TRBJ1-1; 7 bases are a match to TRBD1. The germline V gene has CDR1 MNHEY and CDR2 SVGAGI. Trimming at V came to 5 bases and at J to 11 bases, leaving 14 bases not matched to a gene. The CDR3 consists of 14 residues. CDR3 amino acids: CASSPLGTALGAFF. The CDR3 nucleotides read TGTGCCAGCAGTCCTCTTGGGACAGCCCTCGGGGCTTTCTTT.

V gene TRBV28 combines with J gene TRBJ1-2; a weak D match, TRBD1 (5 bases). V lost 5 bases to trimming and J lost 3 bases, with 19 bases between them. The CDR3 covers 16 residues. Per germline, CDR1 MDHEN and CDR2 SYDVKM. CDR3: CASSRLDYRLHYGYTF. The CDR3 DNA sequence: TGTGCCAGCAGTCGCCTCGATTACAGGTTGCACTATGGCTACACCTTC.

This chain connects TRBV28 to TRBJ2-5; D gene ambiguous. The V end lost 6 bases, the J end lost 6 bases, and 11 bases lay between the germline ends. Germline loops: CDR1 MDHEN, CDR2 SYDVKM. The CDR3 has 12 amino acids. DNA for the CDR3: TGTGCCAGCAGCCCAAATCAACAGACCCAGTACTTC. As protein: CASSPNQQTQYF.

The chain links TRBV10-3 to TRBJ2-5; D remains unclear. The V end lost 2 bases, the J end lost 5 bases, and 6 bases lay between the germline ends. CDR3 size: 12 residues. CDR1 is ENHRY and CDR2 is SYGVKD in the germline V gene. The CDR3 here is CAISELGETQYF. The CDR3 nucleotides read TGTGCCATCAGTGAGCTGGGGGAGACCCAGTACTTC.

This clone was seen a single time. This sequence joins TRBV18 and TRBJ2-2; 8 bases map to TRBD1. Germline loops: CDR1 KGHSH, CDR2 LQKENI. V dropped 4 bases and J dropped 1; count of bases not matched to a gene: 2. This CDR3 has 15 amino acids. The CDR3, as DNA: TGTGCCAGCTCACGGGACAGGTTGAACACCGGGGAGCTGTTTTTT. Protein product: CASSRDRLNTGELFF.

The J gene is TRBJ2-7, the V gene TRBV10-3; D is uncertain. CDR1 ENHRY and CDR2 SYGVKD come from the germline V gene. The CDR3 totals 13 residues. V was cut by 0 bases and J by 2 bases, with 5 bases left in between. Written as DNA, the CDR3 is TGTGCCATCAGTGAGTCGACCGCCTACGAGCAGTACTTC. Encoded protein: CAISESTAYEQYF.

The rearrangement links TRBV27 to TRBJ1-5; possibly TRBD1 for D (5 bases). Germline V lookup: CDR1 MNHEY, CDR2 SMNVEV (reference sequence). Trimming took 3 bases from V and 10 from J, leaving 22 bases between them. The CDR3 sequence is 16 residues long. CDR3 sequence reads: CASSFRAGLMDRPQHF. The DNA of the CDR3 is TGTGCCAGCAGTTTTAGGGCAGGGCTAATGGATCGACCCCAGCATTTT.

The chain links TRBV19 to TRBJ1-5; D is undetermined. V was cut by 1 base and J by 7 bases, with 11 bases left in between. The CDR3 runs 14 residues. Germline V CDR1 and CDR2: LNHDA, SQIVND (reference sequence). The CDR3 loop is CASSIVGGEQPQHF. For the CDR3, the DNA is TGTGCCAGTAGTATAGTTGGAGGAGAGCAGCCCCAGCATTTT.

The chain joins TRBV5-1 to TRBJ2-3, with 7 bases identical to TRBD2. Per germline, CDR1 SGHRS and CDR2 YFSETQ. The CDR3 loop spans 15 amino acids. The junction had 3 bases not matched to a gene; V was cut back by 0 bases and J by 2 bases. DNA for the CDR3: TGCGCCAGCAGCTTGGGGCTAGCGGACACAGATACGCAGTATTTT. Translating gives CASSLGLADTDTQYF.

The chain carries TRBV9 and TRBJ2-1; TRBD2 might be the D (6 bases). Germline CDR1 and CDR2: SGDLS and YYNGEE. The length of the CDR3 is 15 residues. Trimming removed 4 bases at V and 8 bases at J, with 19 bases between. The chain's CDR3 is CASSQTSPGRDEQFF. CDR3 coding DNA: TGTGCCAGCAGCCAAACCTCTCCCGGGAGAGATGAGCAGTTCTTC.

The chain recombines TRBV5-5 with TRBJ2-7; D gene uncertain. The V end was cut by 4 bases, the J end by 4 bases, with 9 bases between. This CDR3 has 12 amino acids. Germline V gene data show CDR1 as SGHKS and CDR2 as YYEKEE (reference sequence). The CDR3 spells CASSRDGYEQYF. The CDR3 DNA is TGTGCCAGCAGCAGGGATGGTTACGAGCAGTACTTC.

The chain recombines TRBV2 with TRBJ1-5; D remains unclear. In germline, CDR1 is SNHLY, CDR2 FYNNEI. Trimming shortened V by 0 bases and J by 4 bases, and 7 bases separated the two germline ends. This CDR3 comprises 14 residues. The CDR3 here is CASSEASRNQPQHF. The CDR3 DNA sequence: TGTGCCAGCAGTGAAGCCAGCCGTAATCAGCCCCAGCATTTT.

The chain couples TRBV29-1 to TRBJ2-5; tentatively, D is TRBD2 (5 bases). The CDR3 is 12 residues long. V dropped 4 bases and J dropped 5 bases, with 11 bases sitting between them. Germline V gives CDR1 SQVTM, CDR2 ANQGSEA. This CDR3 is CSVGRREETQYF. The CDR3 DNA reads TGCAGCGTTGGGAGAAGGGAGGAGACCCAGTACTTC.

V usage is TRBV5-1 and J usage is TRBJ2-7, with D possibly TRBD1 on 5 matching bases. CDR1 is SGHRS and CDR2 is YFSETQ in the germline V gene. Deletions cut 3 bases from V and 9 bases from J, with 13 bases between. The CDR3 covers 12 residues. DNA of the CDR3: TGCGCCAGCAGCTCCAACAGGAAGTCGCAGTACTTC. This translates into CASSSNRKSQYF.

The V and J genes are TRBV5-1 and TRBJ2-2; D gene uncertain. CDR3 length: 13 amino acids. CDR1 SGHRS and CDR2 YFSETQ come from the germline V gene. Trimming stripped 0 bases from V and 13 bases from J, with 13 bases between. The CDR3 DNA reads TGCGCCAGCAGCTTGGCTGATCCAAAGAGGCTGTTTTTT. Its translation is CASSLADPKRLFF.

This clone was detected once. The chain joins TRBV4-1 to TRBJ2-1, with D tentatively TRBD1 (6 bases). Trimming left V 3 bases short and J 5 bases short, with 14 bases between. Germline CDR1 is MGHRA and CDR2 is YSYEKL. This CDR3 comprises 15 residues. DNA for the CDR3: TGCGCCAGCAGCCACCCGGACAGAGCAGACAATGAGCAGTTCTTC. Residues: CASSHPDRADNEQFF.

The chain recombines TRBV19 with TRBJ1-1; D may be TRBD1 (5 bases). The V end lost 7 bases, the J end lost 1 base, and 10 bases lay between the germline ends. The germline V gene has CDR1 LNHDA and CDR2 SQIVND (reference sequence). The CDR3 contains 13 residues. This chain's CDR3 is CASTLTGNTEAFF. In DNA, the CDR3 is TGTGCCAGTACCCTAACAGGGAACACTGAAGCTTTCTTT.

The chain uses TRBV27 and TRBJ1-2; 10 nucleotides line up with TRBD1. Germline V CDR1 and CDR2: MNHEY, SMNVEV (reference sequence). This CDR3 contains 14 residues. With 6 bases clipped from V and 4 bases from J, the junction kept 5 bases outside the gene matches. The CDR3 region has the DNA TGTGCCAGCAGGGGACAGGGGAACATCTATGGCTACACCTTC. Protein sequence: CASRGQGNIYGYTF.

The CDR3 nucleotides are TGTGCCAGCAGCCCCCCGTGGGGGGCGAACACTGAAGCTTTCTTT. This sequence encodes CASSPPWGANTEAFF. The chain links TRBV5-6 to TRBJ1-1, with D possibly matching TRBD1 (6 bases). Germline CDR1 is SGHDT and CDR2 is YYEEEE. The CDR3 totals 15 residues. The V end lost 4 bases, the J end lost 1 base, and 14 bases lay between the germline ends.

The CDR3 reads CATSRRLVAANTEAFF. The CDR3 nucleotides are TGTGCCACCAGCAGGCGGCTTGTAGCAGCGAACACTGAAGCTTTCTTT. The chain uses TRBV15 and TRBJ1-1, with D unresolved. Germline V lookup: CDR1 LNHNV, CDR2 YYDKDF (reference sequence). V lost 3 bases to trimming and J lost 1 base, with 15 bases between them. CDR3 size: 16 residues.

The chain carries TRBV6-6 and TRBJ2-7; 12 bases match TRBD2. V was clipped by 6 bases and J by 2 bases; unmatched bases: 2. The CDR3 consists of 14 residues. CDR1 is MNHNY, CDR2 SVGAGI, per germline (reference sequence). CDR3 loop: CASRTSGSPYEQYF. The CDR3 DNA reads TGTGCCAGCAGGACTAGCGGGAGTCCCTACGAGCAGTACTTC.

The CDR3 loop reads CASNPAGGPWGEQFF. CDR3 in DNA: TGTGCCAGTAATCCGGCGGGGGGGCCTTGGGGCGAGCAGTTCTTC. The rearrangement links TRBV19 to TRBJ2-1; 9 nucleotides agree with TRBD2. V lost 7 bases to trimming and J lost 10 bases; unmatched junction nucleotides: 14. The CDR3 is made up of 15 amino acids. Germline V CDR1 and CDR2: LNHDA, SQIVND (reference sequence).

This sequence joins TRBV5-1 and TRBJ1-5; 9 bases match TRBD1. Trimming removed 0 bases from V and 6 bases from J; junction bases left unmatched: 1. CDR1 SGHRS and CDR2 YFSETQ come from the germline V gene. This CDR3 spans 14 amino acids. Here the CDR3 reads CASSLGTGVQPQHF. Written as DNA, the CDR3 is TGCGCCAGCAGCTTGGGGACAGGGGTTCAGCCCCAGCATTTT.